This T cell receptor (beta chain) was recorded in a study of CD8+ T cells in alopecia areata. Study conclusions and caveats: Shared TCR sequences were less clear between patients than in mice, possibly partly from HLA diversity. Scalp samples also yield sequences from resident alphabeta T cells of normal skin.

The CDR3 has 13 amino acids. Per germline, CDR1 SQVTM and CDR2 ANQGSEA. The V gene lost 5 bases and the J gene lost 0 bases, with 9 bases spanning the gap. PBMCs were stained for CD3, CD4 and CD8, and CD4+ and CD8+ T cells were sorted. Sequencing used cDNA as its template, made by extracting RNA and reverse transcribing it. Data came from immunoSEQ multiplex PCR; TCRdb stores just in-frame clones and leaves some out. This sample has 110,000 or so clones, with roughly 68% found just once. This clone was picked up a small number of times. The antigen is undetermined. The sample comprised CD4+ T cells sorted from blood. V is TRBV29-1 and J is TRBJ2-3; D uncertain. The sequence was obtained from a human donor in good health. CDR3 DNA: TGCAGCGTTCGTACCCCTAGCACAGATACGCAGTATTTT. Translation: CSVRTPSTDTQYF.